These 12 T cell receptor beta chains were all obtained from the same sample, sequenced in a study of identical twins' blood T cells. One entry per CDR3 protein, called by TCRdb with MiXCR from the 5' RACE reads. The sample shows 350,000 to 400,000 distinct CDR3 sequences, roughly 28% of them seen only once. Sequencing was done on a sample of PBMCs. Receptor source: a woman aged 18 to 55 in good health.

The table lists this clonotype with a few counts. The V call is TRBV2, the J call TRBJ2-2; D tentatively fits TRBD1 or TRBD2 (5 bases each). The V end lost 5 bases, the J end lost 6 bases, and 13 bases lay between the germline ends. CDR1 is SNHLY and CDR2 is FYNNEI in the germline V gene. CDR3 size: 14 residues. The chain's CDR3 is CASSFMRDAGELFF. The DNA for the CDR3 is TGTGCCAGCAGTTTTATGAGGGACGCCGGGGAGCTGTTTTTT.

This clonotype has a single count. V and J are TRBV9 and TRBJ2-5; D is unresolved. Trimming shortened V by 2 bases and J by 3 bases, and 8 bases separated the two germline ends. CDR1 and CDR2 from the germline V gene are SGDLS and YYNGEE. The CDR3 totals 13 residues. CDR3 nucleotides: TGTGCCAGCAGCGTTGGAAGCGAAGAGACCCAGTACTTC. Translating it yields CASSVGSEETQYF.

There are a few counts of this clonotype. The V gene is TRBV29-1, the J gene TRBJ1-2; maybe TRBD1 (6 bases). The CDR3 totals 12 residues. V was pared by 1 base and J by 8 bases, with 11 bases between. Germline V gene data show CDR1 as SQVTM and CDR2 as ANQGSEA. CDR3 amino acids: CSVEGSQGGYTF. The CDR3 bases are TGCAGCGTTGAAGGCTCACAGGGCGGCTACACCTTC.

The V and J genes are TRBV7-8 and TRBJ2-1; TRBD2 aligns across 7 bases. Germline-derived CDR1 and CDR2 are SGHVS and FQNEAQ. V trimming: 7 bases; J trimming: 2 bases; junction bases outside the gene matches: 11. The CDR3 is 16 residues long. Here the CDR3 reads CASKGEGRSTYNEQFF. The DNA for the CDR3 is TGTGCCAGCAAAGGGGAGGGGCGGTCAACCTACAATGAGCAGTTCTTC.

The CDR3 is CASRAVNTGELFF. DNA for the CDR3: TGCGCCAGTCGGGCCGTGAACACCGGGGAGCTGTTTTTT. The chain carries TRBV10-1 and TRBJ2-2, with unresolved D. Trimming cost V 9 bases and J 1 base, with 9 bases left between them. In germline, CDR1 is WNHNN, CDR2 SYGVQD (reference sequence). The CDR3 sequence is 13 residues long.

The sample holds many counts of this clonotype. The rearrangement uses TRBV4-3 and TRBJ2-2; D perhaps matches TRBD2 (6 bases). V was pared by 0 bases and J by 4 bases, with 12 bases between. Germline CDR1 reads LGHNA; CDR2 reads YSLEER. This CDR3 comprises 16 residues. CDR3 sequence reads: CASSQDLTRVTGELFF. The CDR3 DNA follows: TGCGCCAGCAGCCAAGACCTGACTAGAGTCACCGGGGAGCTGTTTTTT.

The chain joins TRBV7-9 to TRBJ1-1; unclear D gene. The CDR3 has 11 residues. The germline V gene encodes CDR1 SEHNR and CDR2 FQNEAQ (reference sequence). The V end was cut by 5 bases, the J end by 6 bases, with 7 bases between. The CDR3 loop reads CASSRVAEAFF. The CDR3 nucleotides read TGTGCCAGCAGCAGGGTTGCTGAAGCTTTCTTT.

The chain uses TRBV11-2 and TRBJ1-1; D is uncertain. Germline CDR1 SGHAT, CDR2 FQNNGV. Trimming removed 3 bases from V and 1 base from J, with 9 bases in between. The CDR3 has 14 residues. The CDR3 DNA is TGTGCCAGCAGCTTTACAGAGGGGAACACTGAAGCTTTCTTT. Amino acids: CASSFTEGNTEAFF.

This clonotype appeared a few times. V and J are TRBV3-1 and TRBJ1-5; 7 bases agree with TRBD1. After removal of 5 bases from V and 4 bases from J, the junction contained 5 bases not matched to a gene. The germline V gene has CDR1 LGHDT and CDR2 YNNKEL (reference sequence). The CDR3 totals 14 residues. CDR3 nucleotides: TGTGCCAGCAGCACAGGGACAGCTAATCAGCCCCAGCATTTT. Its protein product is CASSTGTANQPQHF.

The rearrangement links TRBV6-4 to TRBJ2-2, with 9 bases matching TRBD2. The V gene's germline CDR1 is MRHNA and CDR2 SNTAGT. Trimming took 8 bases from V and 2 from J; bases not matched to a gene: 9. This CDR3 is 16 amino acids long. This CDR3 is CASGRLAGSNTGELFF. CDR3 nucleotide sequence: TGTGCCAGCGGAAGGCTAGCGGGATCTAACACCGGGGAGCTGTTTTTT.

This clonotype was observed a few times. This sequence joins TRBV7-8 and TRBJ2-2; D unresolved. The CDR3 spans 13 residues. The germline CDR1 and CDR2 sequences are SGHVS and FQNEAQ. V was trimmed by 3 bases and J by 7 bases, leaving 9 bases between them. CDR3 DNA: TGTGCCAGCAGCTTCTTCGAAATCGGGGAGCTGTTTTTT. Translating gives CASSFFEIGELFF.

This clonotype was detected a few times. The chain has TRBV6-1 and TRBJ1-1, with TRBD1 identical over 8 bases. CDR1 is MNHNS and CDR2 is SASEGT in the germline V gene. The CDR3 has 14 residues. V shed 6 bases and J 4 bases; nucleotides not matched to a gene: 7. The CDR3: CASSAGGTGTEAFF. CDR3 DNA: TGTGCCAGCAGCGCAGGGGGCACGGGCACTGAAGCTTTCTTT.